The entry below gives a single T cell receptor beta chain sequence along with its context. Its target is unknown. This sample was taken from a study of lymphopenia after photon versus proton radiotherapy. Study-wide findings and caveats: Post-nadir diversity loss with photons came from oligoclonal expansion, particularly CD8+ Temra cells.

Measured with immunoSEQ multiplex PCR; TCRdb has only the in-frame clones, and not every one. The profile covers tens of thousands of clones, with about 86% appearing a single time and over 1.2% taken by the ten largest. V was trimmed by 3 bases and J by 9 bases, leaving 11 bases between them. This CDR3 is 12 amino acids long. Germline values: CDR1 SEHNR, CDR2 FQNEAQ (reference sequence). The sequencing here drew on peripheral blood, taken from a patient treated with proton-based radiotherapy. The sequence was obtained from a man aged 60 to 69 with pancreatic cancer. The V and J genes are TRBV7-9 and TRBJ1-2; D is perhaps TRBD1 (5 bases). CDR3 sequence reads: CASSLDRGSYTF. CDR3 coding DNA: TGTGCCAGCAGCTTGGACCGGGGGAGCTACACCTTC. Full variable domain (rest looked up from reference TRBV7-9 and TRBJ1-2): DTGVSQNPRHKITKRGQNVTFRCDPISEHNRLYWYRQTLGQGPEFLTYFQNEAQLEKSRLLSDRFSAERPKGSFSTLEIQRTEQGDSAMYLCASSLDRGSYTFGSGTRLTVV.